This T cell receptor beta chain was sequenced during a study of TIL therapy for anti-PD-1-resistant metastatic lung cancer. On the study more broadly: Most patients had lung adenocarcinoma. By whole-exome sequencing, median non-synonymous tumor mutation burden was over 1.2 mutations per megabase. Findings and limits, study-wide: The baseline peripheral repertoire was partially replaced by infused TIL clonotypes that later decayed.

The immunoSEQ assay was v3. Using immunoSEQ multiplex PCR, the repertoire was profiled, and TCRdb retains in-frame clones only, with some absent. The table records some 52,000 clones, around three quarters of them present only once. J was trimmed by 3 bases and V by 5 bases; bases with no gene match: 13. This CDR3 is built from 15 residues. Germline loops: CDR1 GTSNPN, CDR2 SVGIG (reference sequence). Concerning this clone itself: The target antigen is unknown.

Time point given: pre-treatment sample, taken before nivolumab and TIL therapy. The chain combines TRBV30 with TRBJ2-7, with 7 bases matching TRBD1. Sample: blood, taken at baseline. This TCR was sampled from a woman aged 30-85 years with non-small cell lung cancer. The DNA of the CDR3 is TGTGCCTGGGGAAGGCCCGGGACAGCAGGCTACGAGCAGTACTTC. The encoded protein is CAWGRPGTAGYEQYF.